This record looks at one T cell receptor beta chain sequence and its context. Antigen unknown. The germline gene is not matched at one end of the junction; a read error may be the cause. This specimen belongs to a study of tumor-infiltrating lymphocytes in primary liver carcinoma. Study-wide results and limits: Lesser overlap characterized tumor-adjacent and tumor-blood pairs relative to tumor region pairs.

A constant-region primer primed TCR beta cDNA synthesis from about 0.45 ug of total RNA. Amplification in three nested multiplex PCR rounds with slightly modified ARM-PCR gave rise to TCR beta libraries. A C-beta reverse primer was combined with TRBV1-TRBV30 forward primers in the first two PCR rounds, and each round had around 10 cycles. A single record per CDR3 protein comes from TCRdb applying MiXCR to the multiplex PCR reads. The sample holds roughly 120,000 distinct CDR3 sequences, 64% seen once. The tissue used was unsorted bulk material of about 19-33 mg. RNA and DNA were co-extracted from it with the AllPrep DNA/RNA mini kit. Germline V gene lookup returns CDR1 SQVTM and CDR2 ANQGSEA. The CDR3 loop spans 21 amino acids.

The sequenced material came from liver tumor tissue from sampling region 3. As to subset: tumor region T3, left-lateral pole. The sequence came from a woman aged 60 to 75 with primary liver carcinoma and hepatitis B virus infection. The chain carries TRBV29-1 and TRBJ2-7; 11 bases agree with TRBD1. CDR3 nucleotide sequence: TGCAGCGTTGAAGTGTTAATCCGGGACAGGGGGTTAATTGGGGGTTCCTACGAGCACTACTTC. This gives the protein CSVEVLIRDRGLIGGSYEHYF.